This T cell receptor (beta chain) was identified during a study of early T cells in non-severe SARS-CoV-2 infection. Overall study context: Bulk RNA isolated from unsorted whole blood underwent sequencing; chains were not paired.

At least ten counts were recorded for this clonotype. Unique molecular identifiers were added to individual cDNA molecules. Each CDR3 protein gets one entry after TCRdb re-called the 5' RACE reads with MiXCR. Seen here are about 38,000 distinct CDR3 sequences, 4.5% to 5.5% observed once, and the top ten hold roughly 17%. The sequenced sample consisted of whole blood. The sequence came from an adult who was a healthcare worker with PCR-confirmed SARS-CoV-2 infection or an uninfected control (not recorded which).

DNA for the CDR3: TGCAGTGCTAGAAGGGAGGACAGGGGGTCTCCCAATTACAATGAGCAGTTCTTC. Translated, it gives CSARREDRGSPNYNEQFF. The chain carries TRBV20-1 and TRBJ2-1; 10 positions match TRBD1. The J segment lost 4 bases and the V segment lost 2 bases, leaving 14 bases of the junction unmatched. The CDR3 sequence is 18 residues long. The V gene's germline CDR1 is DFQATT and CDR2 SNEGSKA (reference sequence).